Following are 30 T cell receptor beta chains from one sample sequenced in a study of identical twins. TCRdb re-called the 5' RACE reads through MiXCR, storing one row per CDR3 protein. The data hold about 250,000 distinct CDR3 sequences, with about 8.3% observed a single time. These records were also assigned to another study, of yellow fever vaccine responses in identical twins.

Specimen: CD8+ T cells sorted from blood. These receptors were obtained from a woman between 18 and 29 years old in good health.

Ten or more counts support this clonotype. The chain carries TRBV15 and TRBJ2-1, with D possibly called TRBD1 or TRBD2 (5 bases each). CDR3 length equals 14 residues. V lost 5 bases and J lost 5, with 13 bases in between. Germline values: CDR1 LNHNV, CDR2 YYDKDF (reference sequence). CDR3 amino acids: CATSPGPPNNEQFF. CDR3 sequence (DNA): TGTGCCACCAGCCCGGGACCGCCTAACAATGAGCAGTTCTTC.

The gene calls are TRBV10-3 and TRBJ2-7; 8 bases fit TRBD1. CDR1 is ENHRY, CDR2 SYGVKD, per germline. V gave up 2 bases and J gave up 0 bases; unmatched junction bases: 3. This CDR3 is built from 15 residues. CDR3 amino acids: CAISEGTGLSYEQYF. The CDR3 coding sequence is TGTGCCATCAGTGAGGGGACAGGTCTCTCCTACGAGCAGTACTTC.

In its sample, this clonotype was seen a few times. The gene calls are TRBV28 and TRBJ2-1; 9 positions match TRBD1. J gave up 8 bases and V 10 bases, and 3 bases lay outside the gene matches. Looked up from germline, CDR1 is MDHEN and CDR2 is SYDVKM. This CDR3 is 11 amino acids long. CDR3 protein: CATTGGHEQFF. DNA for the CDR3: TGTGCCACGACAGGGGGGCATGAGCAGTTCTTC.

This clonotype was observed a handful of times. The chain is built from TRBV7-9 and TRBJ2-7; TRBD1 aligns across 9 bases. The length of the CDR3 is 14 residues. Unmatched junction bases numbered 6, after V lost 5 bases and J lost 4 bases. Germline CDR1 reads SEHNR; CDR2 reads FQNEAQ (reference sequence). Here the CDR3 reads CASSQRDRVYEQYF. As DNA, the CDR3 is TGTGCCAGCAGCCAAAGGGACAGGGTTTACGAGCAGTACTTC.

In this sample, this clonotype turned up a few times. Germline and junction disagree at one end, which may indicate a read error. CDR3: CASGPADKEQFF. CDR3 sequence (DNA): TGTGCTAGTGGTCCGGCGGACAAAGAGCAGTTCTTC. The V gene is TRBV12-5, the J gene TRBJ2-1; tentative D call: TRBD1 (5 bases). The V gene's germline CDR1 is LGHNT and CDR2 FRNRAP. The CDR3 sequence is 12 residues long.

Ten or more counts support this clonotype. This sequence joins TRBV29-1 and TRBJ2-3, with TRBD2 matching 10 bases. Looked up from germline, CDR1 is SQVTM and CDR2 is ANQGSEA. After removal of 3 bases from V and 5 bases from J, the junction contained 14 bases not matched to a gene. The CDR3 consists of 17 residues. CDR3: CSVEGRGLAGELDTQYF. DNA of the CDR3: TGCAGCGTTGAGGGTAGGGGGCTAGCGGGAGAGTTAGATACGCAGTATTTT.

This clonotype was seen a handful of times. The chain couples TRBV7-2 to TRBJ1-3; the D gene is possibly TRBD1 (6 bases). V shed 1 base and J shed 4 bases, with 11 bases lying between them. The CDR3 consists of 15 residues. Germline V gene lookup returns CDR1 SGHTA and CDR2 FQGNSA. CDR3 DNA sequence: TGTGCCAGCAGCTTAGACAGGGACGGGGGAAACACCATATATTTT. It is translated as CASSLDRDGGNTIYF.

This clonotype was seen repeatedly, ten times or more. The chain recombines TRBV5-6 with TRBJ2-1; D gene uncertain. V lost 0 bases to trimming and J lost 10 bases, with 17 bases between them. In germline, CDR1 is SGHDT, CDR2 YYEEEE. CDR3 length: 15 amino acids. CDR3 nucleotides: TGTGCCAGCAGCTTGGGGCGGCCGGTCGGTAGCGAGCAGTTCTTC. Residues: CASSLGRPVGSEQFF.

The chain uses TRBV20-1 and TRBJ2-7; 8 positions agree with TRBD1. CDR1 is DFQATT and CDR2 is SNEGSKA in the germline V gene (reference sequence). The V and J ends lost 1 base and 3 bases, in that order; junction bases with no gene match: 8. There are 15 residues in the CDR3. The CDR3: CSARARGQGGYEQYF. The CDR3 DNA follows: TGCAGTGCTAGAGCAAGAGGACAGGGTGGCTACGAGCAGTACTTC.

This clonotype was found a few times. The chain carries TRBV3-1 and TRBJ1-5; the D is unclear. The CDR3 runs to 15 residues. V gave up 0 bases and J gave up 1 base, with 7 bases separating them. CDR1 is LGHDT, CDR2 YNNKEL, per germline (reference sequence). The DNA for the CDR3 is TGTGCCAGCAGCCAAGAAAAGGGAAGCAATCAGCCCCAGCATTTT. The encoded protein is CASSQEKGSNQPQHF.

This clonotype was seen a few times. The chain joins TRBV2 to TRBJ1-2; TRBD1 is a possible D gene (6 bases). Deletions cut 9 bases from V and 4 bases from J, with 18 bases between. The V gene's germline CDR1 is SNHLY and CDR2 FYNNEI. CDR3 size: 14 residues. This CDR3 reads CARDPTGWGYGYTF. CDR3 nucleotides: TGTGCCAGGGACCCTACAGGGTGGGGCTATGGCTACACCTTC.

This clonotype has a count of ten or more. The chain employs TRBV7-9 and TRBJ2-1; 10 nucleotides align to TRBD1. The CDR3 loop spans 16 amino acids. Germline V gene lookup returns CDR1 SEHNR and CDR2 FQNEAQ (reference sequence). V shed 4 bases and J 7 bases; nucleotides not matched to a gene: 10. The chain's CDR3 is CASSSLSDRGRNEQFF. The DNA of the CDR3 is TGTGCCAGCAGCTCACTATCGGACAGGGGGAGGAATGAGCAGTTCTTC.

Only a few counts were recorded for this clonotype. The CDR3 DNA reads as TGTGCCAGCAGTTGGGGTACGAGCGGGAGAGGATCTGGGGCCAACGTCCTGACTTTC. Protein product: CASSWGTSGRGSGANVLTF. V gene TRBV12-3 or TRBV12-4 combines with J gene TRBJ2-6; 8 positions agree with TRBD2. The CDR3 contains 19 residues. Unmatched junction bases numbered 12, after V lost 4 bases and J lost 1 base.

In its sample, this clonotype was seen many times. The chain couples TRBV27 to TRBJ2-1, with 9 bases fitting TRBD1. Trimming removed 4 bases from V and 5 bases from J; junction bases left unmatched: 9. Germline loops: CDR1 MNHEY, CDR2 SMNVEV (reference sequence). This CDR3 spans 16 amino acids. The CDR3 region is CASSYSGTGTNNEQFF. Written as DNA, the CDR3 is TGTGCCAGCAGTTACTCCGGGACAGGGACCAACAATGAGCAGTTCTTC.

The chain has TRBV5-5 and TRBJ2-1; 7 bases are a match to TRBD2. V shed 8 bases, J shed 0 bases, and the junction held 8 bases outside the gene matches. The CDR3 runs to 15 residues. CDR1 is SGHKS and CDR2 is YYEKEE in the germline V gene (reference sequence). The CDR3 region is CASDYREDSYNEQFF. CDR3 DNA: TGTGCCAGTGACTATCGGGAGGACTCCTACAATGAGCAGTTCTTC.

This chain uses TRBV7-9 with TRBJ2-7, with a possible D match to TRBD1 (6 bases). The CDR3 runs 15 residues. V lost 6 bases and J 4 bases, leaving 19 bases between the germline ends. Germline V lookup: CDR1 SEHNR, CDR2 FQNEAQ (reference sequence). CDR3: CASSSRDNPFYEQYF. The CDR3 DNA follows: TGTGCCAGCAGTTCCCGGGACAACCCCTTTTACGAGCAGTACTTC.

The rearrangement joins TRBV4-3 to TRBJ1-1; no firm D call. V was clipped by 1 base and J by 0 bases, with 9 bases between them. The CDR3 is 15 residues long. Germline loops: CDR1 LGHNA, CDR2 YSLEER. The CDR3 here is CASSQAVYMNTEAFF. CDR3 sequence (DNA): TGCGCCAGCAGCCAAGCTGTCTATATGAACACTGAAGCTTTCTTT.

This clonotype was observed many times. The gene calls are TRBV27 and TRBJ2-7; weak D call: TRBD1 (5 bases). Germline CDR1 and CDR2: MNHEY and SMNVEV (reference sequence). The V end lost 8 bases, the J end lost 7 bases, and 21 bases lay between the germline ends. There are 14 residues in the CDR3. CDR3 in amino acids: CASAQPPRVKEQYF. DNA for the CDR3: TGTGCCAGCGCCCAACCCCCCAGGGTAAAAGAGCAGTACTTC.

This clonotype was observed a handful of times. The chain is built from TRBV4-1 and TRBJ2-7; D not certain. Germline V gene lookup returns CDR1 MGHRA and CDR2 YSYEKL. The V gene lost 4 bases and the J gene lost 2 bases, with 9 bases spanning the gap. CDR3 length: 13 amino acids. CDR3 residues: CASSRGPAYEQYF. CDR3 in DNA: TGCGCCAGCAGCCGCGGACCAGCCTACGAGCAGTACTTC.

This clonotype was found a few times. The CDR3 region is CSARDSANYGYTF. The CDR3 DNA follows: TGCAGTGCTAGAGATTCAGCTAACTATGGCTACACCTTC. This rearrangement joins TRBV20-1 to TRBJ1-2; D gene ambiguous. This CDR3 spans 13 amino acids. Germline CDR1 and CDR2: DFQATT and SNEGSKA (reference sequence). V was trimmed by 0 bases and J by 0 bases, leaving 5 bases between them.

As regards this clonotype: This may be a read error, as it is one base from a much larger clone. The chain carries TRBV15 and TRBJ2-1; 7 bases are shared with TRBD2. Germline V gene sequence: CDR1 LNHNV, CDR2 YYDKDF (reference sequence). The CDR3 runs to 17 residues. This CDR3 reads CASSRASGESSYNEQFF. The CDR3 coding sequence is TGTGCCTCCAGCAGAGCGAGCGGGGAGAGCTCCTACAATGAGCAGTTCTTC.

This clonotype was counted ten times or more. The V call is TRBV15, the J call TRBJ2-3; 11 bases align to TRBD2. In germline, CDR1 is LNHNV, CDR2 YYDKDF (reference sequence). The V segment lost 8 bases and the J segment 2 bases; nucleotides outside the gene matches: 6. The CDR3 totals 15 residues. The CDR3 sequence: CATSLAGGPTDTQYF. CDR3 DNA: TGTGCCACCTCGCTAGCGGGGGGTCCCACAGATACGCAGTATTTT.

The chain employs TRBV19 and TRBJ2-3; D is perhaps TRBD1 or TRBD2 (6 bases each). Trimming cost V 9 bases and J 1 base, with 17 bases left between them. Germline CDR1 and CDR2: LNHDA and SQIVND (reference sequence). The CDR3 extends over 15 amino acids. The CDR3 DNA is TGTGCCAGCGTCGGGGGCCATGACGGCACAGATACGCAGTATTTT. It encodes CASVGGHDGTDTQYF.

This clonotype was recorded at least ten times. CDR3 protein: CASSLDSGGDTQYF. The CDR3 nucleotides are TGTGCCAGCAGCTTAGATAGCGGGGGGGATACGCAGTATTTT. This chain joins TRBV11-2 and TRBJ2-3; 10 nucleotides agree with TRBD2. CDR3 size: 14 residues. Germline V CDR1 and CDR2: SGHAT, FQNNGV. The ends lost 0 bases at V and 6 bases at J; junction bases unmatched: 0. Based on the CDR3 plus reference TRBV11-2 and TRBJ2-3, the full variable domain is EAGVAQSPRYKIIEKRQSVAFWCNPISGHATLYWYQQILGQGPKLLIQFQNNGVVDDSQLPKDRFSAERLKGVDSTLKIQPAKLEDSAVYLCASSLDSGGDTQYFGPGTRLTVL.

This clonotype has at least ten counts. This chain uses TRBV4-3 with TRBJ2-7; TRBD2 aligns across 8 bases. This CDR3 comprises 15 residues. Germline V lookup: CDR1 LGHNA, CDR2 YSLEER. Trimming at V came to 0 bases and at J to 4 bases, leaving 5 bases not matched to a gene. The CDR3 protein is CASSQDGSGSYEQYF. CDR3 nucleotide sequence: TGCGCCAGCAGCCAAGATGGCAGCGGGAGTTACGAGCAGTACTTC.

The chain recombines TRBV2 with TRBJ2-3, with TRBD2 matching 9 bases. CDR1 and CDR2 from the germline V gene are SNHLY and FYNNEI. The CDR3 has 16 residues. DNA of the CDR3: TGTGCGAGCGGGGGGACCCCCGGACAGGGCACAGATACGCAGTATTTT. It encodes CASGGTPGQGTDTQYF.

This clonotype was picked up many times. The chain couples TRBV28 to TRBJ2-7, with 8 bases aligning to TRBD1. Germline CDR1 MDHEN, CDR2 SYDVKM. Trimming cost V 5 bases and J 3 bases; bases outside gene matches: 9. The CDR3 is 15 amino acids. This CDR3 reads CASSETGQGNYEQYF. The CDR3 DNA reads TGTGCCAGCAGTGAGACAGGACAGGGAAACTACGAGCAGTACTTC.

This rearrangement joins TRBV20-1 to TRBJ2-1, with a tentative D call TRBD2 (6 bases). Trimming removed 1 base from V and 8 bases from J, with 24 bases in between. The CDR3 extends over 17 amino acids. From germline, CDR1 is DFQATT and CDR2 SNEGSKA (reference sequence). This chain's CDR3 is CSARGSDRDFFFYEQFF. In DNA form, the CDR3 reads TGCAGTGCTAGAGGCAGCGACCGGGACTTTTTTTTTTATGAGCAGTTCTTC.

This chain connects TRBV11-2 to TRBJ2-7; 7 nucleotides align to TRBD2. Germline CDR1 SGHAT, CDR2 FQNNGV. Unmatched junction bases numbered 2, after V lost 1 base and J lost 2 bases. CDR3 size: 14 residues. The CDR3 reads CASSLAGTTYEQYF. The CDR3 coding sequence is TGTGCCAGCAGCTTAGCGGGGACTACCTACGAGCAGTACTTC.

This clonotype was seen ten or more times. The V call is TRBV20-1, the J call TRBJ2-7; maybe TRBD2 (6 bases). V gave up 7 bases and J gave up 2 bases, with 12 bases separating them. The CDR3 sequence is 12 residues long. Germline V gene sequence: CDR1 DFQATT, CDR2 SNEGSKA (reference sequence). The CDR3, as DNA: TGCAGTGGGAGGGGAAGCACCTACGAGCAGTACTTC. Encoded protein: CSGRGSTYEQYF.